Listed below are T cell receptor beta chains from one sample, sequenced in a study of T cells in Graves' hyperthyroidism and ophthalmopathy. Each CDR3 protein is one row after TCRdb ran MiXCR on the multiplex PCR reads. The sample contains 550,000 to 600,000 distinct CDR3 sequences, roughly 46% of which appear only once. Sequenced input: peripheral blood or thyroid tissue (not recorded which). The receptor set was obtained from an adult woman with Graves' disease, either hyperthyroidism or ophthalmopathy (not recorded which). Each CDR3 is given with its conserved first and last residue. Fields, in order: J gene, clone size, D gene, V gene, CDR3 DNA, CDR3 protein. A D gene is named only where the DNA matches it firmly. Not every row has a clone size; where given, it reads once, few, many or a size class.

>TRBJ1-2|.|.|TRBV7-8
TGTGCCAGCAGCTTTTTTAGGGGACGATTCCTTTTC
CASSFFRGRFLF
>TRBJ2-2|once|TRBD2|TRBV7-2
TGTGCCAGCAGCGTCCCACGGACTAGCGGGAGGCGAGCCGGGGAGCTGTTTTTT
CASSVPRTSGRRAGELFF
>TRBJ2-7|many|.|TRBV24-1
TGTGCCACCAGTGATTCCTCCTACGAGCAGTACTTC
CATSDSSYEQYF
>TRBJ1-4|.|TRBD1|TRBV7-9
TGTGCCAGCAGCTTCCAGGGGGCTGCTAATGAAAAACTGTTTTTT
CASSFQGAANEKLFF
>TRBJ2-5|.|.|TRBV13
TGTGCCAGCAGCTTTAAAAGGAATCAGTACTTC
CASSFKRNQYF
>TRBJ1-3|few|TRBD1|TRBV10-2
TGCGCCAGCAGTGAGGACAGGGCTTCTGGAAACACCATATATTTT
CASSEDRASGNTIYF
>TRBJ1-4|many|.|TRBV2
TGTGCCAGCAGTGAAGGGGGGAGACTGTTTTTT
CASSEGGRLFF
>TRBJ1-1|.|.|TRBV15
TGTGCCACCAGCAGCTTACAGGTAACGAACACTGAAGCTTTCTTT
CATSSLQVTNTEAFF
>TRBJ2-5|.|.|TRBV15
TGTGCCACCAGCCCTTGGGACCGGGAGACCCAGTACTTC
CATSPWDRETQYF
>TRBJ1-1|many|.|TRBV20-1
TGCAGTGCTAGAAAGGCAGGGGTTAGAATGACTGAAGCTTTCTTT
CSARKAGVRMTEAFF
>TRBJ2-2|many|TRBD2|TRBV5-4
TGTGCCAGCAGCAGACGAGCGGGAGTGGACACCGGGGAGCTGTTTTTT
CASSRRAGVDTGELFF
>TRBJ1-5|few|.|TRBV5-4
TGTACCAGCAGCTTGGGAGGGAATAGCAATCAGCCCCAGCATTTT
CTSSLGGNSNQPQHF
>TRBJ2-5|many|.|TRBV9
TGTGCCAGCAGCGTCGATCAAGAGACCCAGTACTTC
CASSVDQETQYF
>TRBJ2-7|.|.|TRBV7-9
TGTGCCAGCAGCGGGACACCGAACAGCTCCTACGAGCAGTACTTC
CASSGTPNSSYEQYF
>TRBJ2-7|many|.|TRBV19
TGTGCCAGTAGTATCGGTGGCGAGCAGTACTTC
CASSIGGEQYF
>TRBJ1-1|many|.|TRBV20-1
TGCAGTGTTAGACGGCAGGATCGGTCGGCTGAAGCTTTCTTT
CSVRRQDRSAEAFF
>TRBJ2-1|many|TRBD2|TRBV30
TGTGCCTGGGGGACTAGCGGCCGGGAGCAGTTCTTC
CAWGTSGREQFF
>TRBJ1-1|few|.|TRBV7-9
TGCGCCAGCAGCCAGGTTCCTAGGGAAAAAGCTTTCTTT
CASSQVPREKAFF
>TRBJ2-6|.|TRBD2|TRBV11-2
TGTGCCAGCAGCTTAGTGCGGGGGTACTCTGGGGCCAACGTCCTGACTTTC
CASSLVRGYSGANVLTF
>TRBJ2-7|many|.|TRBV7-3
TGTGCCAGCAGCCGCCCGAGGGTGTGGAAACAACCCAGAGATTGGAACGAGCAGTACTTC
CASSRPRVWKQPRDWNEQYF
>TRBJ2-5|many|TRBD2|TRBV20-1
TGCAGTGCTAGAGATCGGACTAGTTGGACCCAGTACTTC
CSARDRTSWTQYF
>TRBJ2-7|.|TRBD1|TRBV29-1
TGCAGCGTTGGGACAGGGGGTCCCGACGAGCAGTACTTC
CSVGTGGPDEQYF
>TRBJ1-4|few|TRBD1|TRBV28
TGTGCCAGCAGAAGACAGGGGGCAACTAATGAAAAACTGTTTTTT
CASRRQGATNEKLFF
>TRBJ2-5|.|.|TRBV7-6
TGTGCCAGCAGCCCTAACGGCCTGATACGGGAGACCCAGTACTTC
CASSPNGLIRETQYF
>TRBJ2-7|many|TRBD2|TRBV20-1
TGCAGTGCCACGACTAGCGGGAGTGGCTTCCACGAGCAGTACTTC
CSATTSGSGFHEQYF
>TRBJ1-5|.|.|TRBV6-5
TGTGCCAGCAGCCAAGGGGCCTCCTTGCGTCAGCCCCAGCATTTT
CASSQGASLRQPQHF
>TRBJ1-3|once|TRBD1|TRBV7-9
TGTGCCAGCAGTCCTGACAGGGCAGGAAACACCATATATTTC
CASSPDRAGNTIYF
>TRBJ2-5|.|.|TRBV20-1
TGCAGTGCTAGACAGGGGAGCGAAGAGACCCAGTACTTC
CSARQGSEETQYF
>TRBJ1-4|.|.|TRBV2
TGTGCCAGCAGGTTCCCGGGACGGACAACTAATGAAAAACTGTTTTTT
CASRFPGRTTNEKLFF
>TRBJ2-2|few|TRBD1|TRBV18
TGTGCCAGCTCAAGGGACAGTAACACCGGGGAGCTGTTTTTT
CASSRDSNTGELFF
>TRBJ2-2|once|.|TRBV29-1
TGCAGCGTTGGGTGGACCGTGAACACCGGGGAGCTGTTTTTT
CSVGWTVNTGELFF
>TRBJ1-2|few|.|TRBV7-2
TGTGCCAGCAGCTCTGACAGACTAGGCTACACCTTC
CASSSDRLGYTF